These 9 T cell receptor beta chains were all obtained from the same sample, sequenced in a study of T cells after yellow fever vaccination. TCRdb re-derived calls from the 5' RACE reads in MiXCR, one entry per CDR3 protein. The sample includes tens of thousands of distinct CDR3 sequences, under 12% of them seen just once. The input for sequencing was PBMCs, either bulk or a sorted T-cell subset (CD4+, CD8+, memory, or dextramer-sorted; not recorded which), taken less than 16 days after the first yellow fever vaccination. These TCRs come from a man younger than 35 who received the YFV17D yellow fever vaccine.

This clonotype was recorded many times. The chain links TRBV28 to TRBJ2-7; either TRBD1 or TRBD2 may fit D (6 bases each). Germline V CDR1 and CDR2: MDHEN, SYDVKM. CDR3 length: 14 amino acids. V lost 2 bases and J 2 bases, leaving 10 bases between the germline ends. CDR3 DNA sequence: TGTGCCAGCAGTTTAGGGGGGCAGCCCTACGAGCAGTACGTC. This translates into CASSLGGQPYEQYV.

In its sample, this clonotype was seen many times. This chain joins TRBV6-2 or TRBV6-3 and TRBJ1-5; D is undetermined. The CDR3 runs to 14 residues. Looked up from germline, CDR1 is MNHEY and CDR2 is SVGEGT. Trimming removed 5 bases from V and 5 bases from J, with 13 bases in between. The CDR3 coding sequence is TGTGCCAGCAGTGAGGCCTCCGGGTATCAGCCCCAGCATTTT. This gives the protein CASSEASGYQPQHF.

This clonotype was observed many times. The V gene is TRBV4-1, the J gene TRBJ2-1; 11 bases align to TRBD1. The V gene end was trimmed by 4 bases and the J gene end by 6 bases; junction bases not matched to a gene: 2. The CDR3 covers 14 residues. Germline CDR1 reads MGHRA; CDR2 reads YSYEKL. As DNA, the CDR3 is TGCGCCAGCAGCCTGGACAGGGGGCTCAATGAGCAGTTCTTC. Translated, it gives CASSLDRGLNEQFF.

CDR3 nucleotide sequence: TGTGCCAGCAGTGAGGTTGGAACAGGGGATACGCAGTATTTT. Translation: CASSEVGTGDTQYF. The chain couples TRBV6-1 to TRBJ2-3; D may be TRBD1 (6 bases). This CDR3 is built from 14 residues. Trimming stripped 3 bases from V and 6 bases from J, with 13 bases between. Germline V gives CDR1 MNHNS, CDR2 SASEGT.

There are many counts of this clonotype. The chain has TRBV5-1 and TRBJ2-7, with 8 bases aligning to TRBD1. V was pared by 0 bases and J by 5 bases, with 4 bases of the junction left unmatched. The V gene's germline CDR1 is SGHRS and CDR2 YFSETQ. The CDR3 runs to 14 residues. This CDR3 is CASSLEDRGNEQYF. The CDR3 nucleotides are TGCGCCAGCAGCTTGGAAGACAGGGGTAACGAGCAGTACTTC.

This clonotype was detected once. This may stem from a read error, because a much larger clone lies one nucleotide away. This sequence joins TRBV5-5 and TRBJ1-5; the match to TRBD1 covers 9 bases. The J segment lost 7 bases and the V segment lost 3 bases, leaving 11 bases of the junction unmatched. This CDR3 spans 16 amino acids. Germline CDR1 and CDR2: SGHKS and YYEKEE (reference sequence). CDR3 sequence (DNA): TGTGCCAGCAGCTCGTGGGACAGGGCGAGTGGGCAGCCCCAGCATTTT. The encoded protein is CASSSWDRASGQPQHF.

By share of the sample, this clonotype is medium-sized (0.01 to 0.1%). The V and J genes are TRBV3-1 and TRBJ2-7; perhaps TRBD2 as D (6 bases). CDR3 length: 13 residues. Trimming pared 4 bases from V and 2 bases from J, leaving 9 bases between. Germline CDR1 reads LGHDT; CDR2 reads YNNKEL (reference sequence). CDR3 amino acids: CASSPGGAYEQYF. Written as DNA, the CDR3 is TGTGCCAGCAGCCCCGGGGGAGCCTACGAGCAGTACTTC.

This clonotype has at least ten counts. This chain connects TRBV2 to TRBJ1-1, with TRBD1 identical over 7 bases. Germline CDR1 reads SNHLY; CDR2 reads FYNNEI. The CDR3 spans 14 residues. Trimming at V came to 5 bases and at J to 11 bases, leaving 14 bases not matched to a gene. CDR3 bases: TGTGCCAGCAGTCCCCCGACAGGGACGCAGCGGGCTTTCTTT. Its translation is CASSPPTGTQRAFF.

The table lists this clonotype with many counts. The chain recombines TRBV2 with TRBJ2-5; TRBD2 agrees at 11 bases. The ends lost 4 bases at V and 2 bases at J; junction bases unmatched: 3. Germline V gene sequence: CDR1 SNHLY, CDR2 FYNNEI. CDR3 length: 15 amino acids. In nucleotides, the CDR3 is TGTGCCAGCAGTGGGGCTAGCGGGGGGCAAGAGACCCAGTACTTC. Protein sequence: CASSGASGGQETQYF. The variable domain in full, completed from reference TRBV2 and TRBJ2-5, reads EPEVTQTPSHQVTQMGQEVILRCVPISNHLYFYWYRQILGQKVEFLVSFYNNEISEKSEIFDDQFSVERPDGSNFTLKIRSTKLEDSAMYFCASSGASGGQETQYFGPGTRLLVL.